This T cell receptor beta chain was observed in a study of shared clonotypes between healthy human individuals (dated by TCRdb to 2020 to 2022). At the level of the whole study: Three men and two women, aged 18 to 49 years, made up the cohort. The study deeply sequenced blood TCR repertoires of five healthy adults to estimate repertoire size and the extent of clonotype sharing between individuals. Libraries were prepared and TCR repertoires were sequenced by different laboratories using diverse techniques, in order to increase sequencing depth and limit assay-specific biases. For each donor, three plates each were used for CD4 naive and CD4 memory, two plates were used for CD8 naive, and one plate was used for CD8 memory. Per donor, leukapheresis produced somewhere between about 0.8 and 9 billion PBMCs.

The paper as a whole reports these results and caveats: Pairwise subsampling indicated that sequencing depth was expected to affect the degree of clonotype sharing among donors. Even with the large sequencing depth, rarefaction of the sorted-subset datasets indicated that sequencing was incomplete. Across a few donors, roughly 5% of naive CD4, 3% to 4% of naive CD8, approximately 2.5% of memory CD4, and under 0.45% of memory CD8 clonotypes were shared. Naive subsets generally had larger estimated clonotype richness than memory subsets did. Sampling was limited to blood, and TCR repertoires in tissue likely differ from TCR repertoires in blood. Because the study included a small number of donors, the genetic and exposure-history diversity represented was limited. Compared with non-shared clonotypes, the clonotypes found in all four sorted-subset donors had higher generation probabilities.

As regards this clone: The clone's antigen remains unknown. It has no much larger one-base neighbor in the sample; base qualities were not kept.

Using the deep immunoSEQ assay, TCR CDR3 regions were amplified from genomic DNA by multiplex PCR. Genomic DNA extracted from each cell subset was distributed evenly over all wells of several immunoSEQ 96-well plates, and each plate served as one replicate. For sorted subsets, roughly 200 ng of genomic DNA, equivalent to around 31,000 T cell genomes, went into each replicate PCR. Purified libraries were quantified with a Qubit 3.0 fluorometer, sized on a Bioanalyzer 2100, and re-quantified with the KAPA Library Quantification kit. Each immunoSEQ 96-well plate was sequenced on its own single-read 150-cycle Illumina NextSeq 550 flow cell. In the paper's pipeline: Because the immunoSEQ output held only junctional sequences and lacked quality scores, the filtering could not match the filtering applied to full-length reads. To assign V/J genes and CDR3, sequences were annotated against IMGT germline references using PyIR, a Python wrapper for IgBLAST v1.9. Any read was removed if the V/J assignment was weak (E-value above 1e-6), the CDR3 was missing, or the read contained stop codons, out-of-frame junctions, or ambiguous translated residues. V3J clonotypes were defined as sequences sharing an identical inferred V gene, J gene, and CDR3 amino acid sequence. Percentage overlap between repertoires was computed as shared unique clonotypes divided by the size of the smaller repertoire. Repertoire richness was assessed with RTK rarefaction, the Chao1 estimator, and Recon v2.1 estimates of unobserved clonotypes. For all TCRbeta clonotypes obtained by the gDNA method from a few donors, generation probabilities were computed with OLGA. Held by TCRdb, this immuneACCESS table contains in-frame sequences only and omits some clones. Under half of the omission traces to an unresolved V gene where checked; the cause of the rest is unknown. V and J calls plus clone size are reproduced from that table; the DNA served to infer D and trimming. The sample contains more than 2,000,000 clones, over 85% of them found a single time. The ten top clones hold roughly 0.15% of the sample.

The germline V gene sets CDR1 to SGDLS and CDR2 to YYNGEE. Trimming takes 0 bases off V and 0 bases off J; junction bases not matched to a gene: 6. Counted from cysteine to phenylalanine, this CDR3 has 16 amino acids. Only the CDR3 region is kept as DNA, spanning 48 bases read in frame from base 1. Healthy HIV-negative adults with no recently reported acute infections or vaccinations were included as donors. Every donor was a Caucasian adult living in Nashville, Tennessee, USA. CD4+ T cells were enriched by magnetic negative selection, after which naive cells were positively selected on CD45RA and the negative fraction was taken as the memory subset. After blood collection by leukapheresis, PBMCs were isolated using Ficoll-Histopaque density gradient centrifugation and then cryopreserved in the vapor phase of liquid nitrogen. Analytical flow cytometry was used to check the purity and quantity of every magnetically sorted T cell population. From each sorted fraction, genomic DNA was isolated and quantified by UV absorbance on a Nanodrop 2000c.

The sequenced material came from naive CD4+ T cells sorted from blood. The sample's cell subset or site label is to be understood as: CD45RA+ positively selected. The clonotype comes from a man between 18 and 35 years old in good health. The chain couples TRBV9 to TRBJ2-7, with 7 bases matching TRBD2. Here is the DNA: TGTGCCAGCAGCGTAGGGCCTAGCGGAAACTCCTACGAGCAGTACTTC. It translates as CASSVGPSGNSYEQYF.